This is a list of T cell receptor beta chains from one sample in a study of a mutant IDH1 vaccine in newly diagnosed glioma. These receptors have no known antigen. The repertoire was sequenced with immunoSEQ multiplex PCR; TCRdb's copy has only in-frame clones and lacks some. The sample has about 110,000 clones, under 90% seen once. The specimen was PBMCs, collected from a glioma patient whose treatment included an IDH1 peptide vaccine. These receptors were collected from a woman between 45 and 60 years old with glioma. Both conserved end residues are part of each CDR3. D genes are given only for firm matches. Size values are once, few and many counts, or a class for expanded clones, and some rows have none.

v_gene: TRBV21-1; abundance: .; j_gene: TRBJ1-4; d_gene: .; CDR3aa: CASSKGEGSPNEKLFF; CDR3nt: TGTGCCAGCAGCAAAGGGGAAGGGTCCCCTAATGAAAAACTGTTTTTT
v_gene: TRBV27; abundance: once; j_gene: TRBJ2-7; d_gene: .; CDR3aa: CASSLGQAGIYEQYF; CDR3nt: TGTGCCAGCAGTTTAGGGCAGGCAGGAATCTACGAGCAGTACTTC
v_gene: TRBV5-6; abundance: .; j_gene: TRBJ1-2; d_gene: .; CDR3aa: CASSLGTGYGYTF; CDR3nt: TGTGCCAGCAGCTTGGGGACGGGCTATGGCTACACCTTC
v_gene: TRBV10-3; abundance: .; j_gene: TRBJ2-1; d_gene: .; CDR3aa: CAISDLGYNEQFF; CDR3nt: TGTGCCATCAGTGACCTGGGTTACAATGAGCAGTTCTTC
v_gene: TRBV2; abundance: once; j_gene: TRBJ2-2; d_gene: .; CDR3aa: CASHLRLMNTGELFF; CDR3nt: TGTGCCAGTCATTTGAGACTCATGAACACCGGGGAGCTGTTTTTT
v_gene: TRBV14; abundance: once; j_gene: TRBJ2-4; d_gene: .; CDR3aa: CASSRPRAKNIQYF; CDR3nt: TGTGCCAGCAGCCGTCCCCGGGCCAAAAACATTCAGTACTTC
v_gene: TRBV9; abundance: .; j_gene: TRBJ2-7; d_gene: TRBD2; CDR3aa: CASSVGSGSIEQYF; CDR3nt: TGTGCCAGCAGCGTTGGTAGCGGGAGTATCGAGCAGTACTTC
v_gene: TRBV19; abundance: .; j_gene: TRBJ1-5; d_gene: .; CDR3aa: CASSLRGRQPQHF; CDR3nt: TGTGCCAGTTCGCTGCGGGGGAGGCAGCCCCAGCATTTT
v_gene: TRBV15; abundance: .; j_gene: TRBJ2-5; d_gene: TRBD2; CDR3aa: CATSSSSRASGRGWIQETQYF; CDR3nt: TGTGCCACCAGCAGCTCCTCAAGGGCTAGCGGGAGAGGGTGGATCCAAGAGACCCAGTACTTC
v_gene: TRBV19; abundance: .; j_gene: TRBJ1-5; d_gene: TRBD1; CDR3aa: CASSQQGMQRQPQHF; CDR3nt: TGTGCCAGTAGCCAACAGGGGATGCAACGTCAGCCCCAGCATTTT
v_gene: TRBV7-9; abundance: .; j_gene: TRBJ1-2; d_gene: .; CDR3aa: CASSLAPSRPTYGYTF; CDR3nt: TGTGCCAGCAGCTTAGCGCCATCAAGGCCTACCTATGGCTACACCTTC
v_gene: TRBV11-2; abundance: .; j_gene: TRBJ2-7; d_gene: .; CDR3aa: CASKSGGRTEQYF; CDR3nt: TGTGCCAGCAAATCTGGGGGAAGGACCGAGCAGTACTTC
v_gene: TRBV9; abundance: .; j_gene: TRBJ2-7; d_gene: TRBD1; CDR3aa: CASSVALGQGSHEQYF; CDR3nt: TGTGCCAGCAGCGTAGCCCTGGGACAGGGGAGCCACGAGCAGTACTTC
v_gene: TRBV6-6; abundance: .; j_gene: TRBJ1-5; d_gene: .; CDR3aa: CASSYDGGRREPQHF; CDR3nt: TGTGCCAGCAGTTACGATGGGGGAAGGAGAGAGCCCCAGCATTTT
v_gene: TRBV29-1; abundance: .; j_gene: TRBJ1-5; d_gene: TRBD1; CDR3aa: CSVGTGTNQPQHF; CDR3nt: TGCAGCGTAGGGACAGGGACCAATCAGCCCCAGCATTTT
v_gene: TRBV4-1; abundance: .; j_gene: TRBJ1-3; d_gene: .; CDR3aa: CASSQGQAISGNTIYF; CDR3nt: TGCGCCAGCAGCCAAGGACAGGCGATCTCTGGAAACACCATATATTTT
v_gene: TRBV7-2; abundance: .; j_gene: TRBJ2-5; d_gene: TRBD1; CDR3aa: CASSEAGRGLETQYF; CDR3nt: TGTGCCAGCAGCGAAGCGGGCAGGGGGCTAGAGACCCAGTACTTC
v_gene: TRBV7-2; abundance: .; j_gene: TRBJ2-7; d_gene: .; CDR3aa: CASSLSSPYEQYF; CDR3nt: TGTGCCAGCAGCTTATCAAGCCCCTACGAGCAGTACTTC
v_gene: TRBV5-1; abundance: .; j_gene: TRBJ1-1; d_gene: TRBD1; CDR3aa: CASRTGQGMNTEAFF; CDR3nt: TGCGCCAGCAGAACTGGACAGGGAATGAACACTGAAGCTTTCTTT
v_gene: TRBV5-1; abundance: once; j_gene: TRBJ1-2; d_gene: .; CDR3aa: CASTKGGPRQVVGGYTF; CDR3nt: TGCGCCAGCACTAAAGGGGGGCCTCGACAGGTTGTGGGTGGCTACACCTTC
v_gene: TRBV4-1; abundance: .; j_gene: TRBJ2-1; d_gene: TRBD1; CDR3aa: CASSQDRTGSYNEQFF; CDR3nt: TGCGCCAGCAGCCAAGACCGGACAGGGTCGTACAATGAGCAGTTCTTC
v_gene: TRBV21-1; abundance: .; j_gene: TRBJ2-1; d_gene: .; CDR3aa: CASSFRTGYSYNEQFF; CDR3nt: TGTGCCAGCAGCTTTCGGACAGGGTACTCCTACAATGAGCAGTTCTTC
v_gene: TRBV2; abundance: .; j_gene: TRBJ2-1; d_gene: .; CDR3aa: CASSPYPENEQFF; CDR3nt: TGTGCCAGCAGTCCCTACCCCGAGAATGAGCAGTTCTTC
v_gene: TRBV30; abundance: .; j_gene: TRBJ1-2; d_gene: .; CDR3aa: CACTGPRPGYTF; CDR3nt: TGTGCCTGCACCGGGCCCCGACCTGGCTACACCTTC
v_gene: TRBV10-1; abundance: .; j_gene: TRBJ2-1; d_gene: TRBD2; CDR3aa: CASSTSGMGNEQFF; CDR3nt: TGCGCCAGCAGTACTAGCGGGATGGGGAATGAGCAGTTCTTC
v_gene: TRBV11-2; abundance: .; j_gene: TRBJ2-1; d_gene: TRBD1; CDR3aa: CASSRGQGFFNEQFF; CDR3nt: TGTGCCAGCAGCCGCGGACAGGGGTTTTTCAATGAGCAGTTCTTC
v_gene: TRBV7-9; abundance: .; j_gene: TRBJ2-5; d_gene: .; CDR3aa: CASSLDGTQETQYF; CDR3nt: TGTGCCAGCAGCTTAGACGGCACCCAAGAGACCCAGTACTTC
v_gene: TRBV7-9; abundance: .; j_gene: TRBJ2-7; d_gene: TRBD2; CDR3aa: CASSPSGSYEQYF; CDR3nt: TGTGCCAGCAGCCCTAGCGGGAGCTACGAGCAGTACTTC
v_gene: TRBV7-6; abundance: .; j_gene: TRBJ1-2; d_gene: .; CDR3aa: CASSLAPGPAYGYTF; CDR3nt: TGTGCCAGCAGCTTAGCTCCGGGTCCCGCCTATGGCTACACCTTC
v_gene: TRBV9; abundance: .; j_gene: TRBJ2-3; d_gene: .; CDR3aa: CASSVGGGADTQYF; CDR3nt: TGTGCCAGCAGCGTAGGGGGCGGGGCAGATACGCAGTATTTT
v_gene: TRBV5-1; abundance: .; j_gene: TRBJ1-3; d_gene: .; CDR3aa: CASSLQGVGNTIYF; CDR3nt: TGCGCCAGCAGCTTGCAGGGAGTCGGAAACACCATATATTTT
v_gene: TRBV6-6; abundance: .; j_gene: TRBJ1-1; d_gene: .; CDR3aa: CASSFLEGDTEAFF; CDR3nt: TGTGCCAGCAGCTTCCTCGAGGGGGACACTGAAGCTTTCTTT
v_gene: TRBV6-1; abundance: .; j_gene: TRBJ1-1; d_gene: .; CDR3aa: CASSEYDRSNTEAFF; CDR3nt: TGTGCCAGCAGTGAATATGACAGATCGAACACTGAAGCTTTCTTT
v_gene: TRBV6-5; abundance: .; j_gene: TRBJ2-1; d_gene: .; CDR3aa: CASSFRLVANEQFF; CDR3nt: TGTGCCAGCAGTTTCCGACTAGTTGCTAATGAGCAGTTCTTC
v_gene: TRBV10-2; abundance: .; j_gene: TRBJ2-3; d_gene: .; CDR3aa: CASSDRWGSTDTQYF; CDR3nt: TGCGCCAGCAGTGACCGCTGGGGTAGCACAGATACGCAGTATTTT
v_gene: TRBV7-2; abundance: .; j_gene: TRBJ2-7; d_gene: .; CDR3aa: CASSYIAERLYEQYF; CDR3nt: TGTGCCAGCAGCTATATAGCGGAGAGGCTCTACGAGCAGTACTTC
v_gene: TRBV18; abundance: .; j_gene: TRBJ2-1; d_gene: .; CDR3aa: CASSPSETPLLF; CDR3nt: TGTGCCAGCTCGCCCTCGGAGACCCCTCTTCTCTTC
v_gene: TRBV28; abundance: .; j_gene: TRBJ1-1; d_gene: .; CDR3aa: CASSFTGNTEAFF; CDR3nt: TGTGCCAGCAGTTTCACAGGGAACACTGAAGCTTTCTTT
v_gene: TRBV27; abundance: .; j_gene: TRBJ1-2; d_gene: .; CDR3aa: CASSLSNGLSYTF; CDR3nt: TGTGCCAGCAGTTTATCGAACGGCTTGAGCTACACCTTC
v_gene: TRBV28; abundance: .; j_gene: TRBJ2-5; d_gene: TRBD2; CDR3aa: CATLGGVPLQETQYF; CDR3nt: TGTGCCACCCTGGGGGGGGTCCCGCTCCAAGAGACCCAGTACTTC
v_gene: TRBV5-6; abundance: once; j_gene: TRBJ1-6; d_gene: .; CDR3aa: CASSLGRYNSPLHF; CDR3nt: TGTGCCAGCAGCTTGGGCAGGTATAATTCACCCCTCCACTTT
v_gene: TRBV30; abundance: .; j_gene: TRBJ2-5; d_gene: .; CDR3aa: CAWSVPKWYQETQYF; CDR3nt: TGTGCCTGGAGTGTACCTAAATGGTACCAAGAGACCCAGTACTTC
v_gene: TRBV4-1; abundance: .; j_gene: TRBJ2-3; d_gene: .; CDR3aa: CASSQSLAVSDTQYF; CDR3nt: TGCGCCAGCAGCCAATCACTAGCTGTGAGCGATACGCAGTATTTT
v_gene: TRBV5-4; abundance: .; j_gene: TRBJ2-5; d_gene: TRBD1; CDR3aa: CASSPDRGRETQYF; CDR3nt: TGTGCCAGCAGCCCTGACAGGGGTAGGGAGACCCAGTACTTC
v_gene: TRBV20-1; abundance: few; j_gene: TRBJ1-2; d_gene: .; CDR3aa: CSARDGYTF; CDR3nt: TGCAGTGCCAGGGACGGCTACACCTTC
v_gene: TRBV7-2; abundance: .; j_gene: TRBJ2-1; d_gene: .; CDR3aa: CASSLLLSYNEQFF; CDR3nt: TGTGCCAGCAGCTTACTGCTATCCTACAATGAGCAGTTCTTC
v_gene: TRBV10-1; abundance: .; j_gene: TRBJ2-2; d_gene: .; CDR3aa: CASSSGTYNTGELFF; CDR3nt: TGCGCCAGCAGTTCCGGGACTTATAACACCGGGGAGCTGTTTTTT
v_gene: TRBV4-1; abundance: .; j_gene: TRBJ1-2; d_gene: TRBD1; CDR3aa: CASSQDGTGDYGYTF; CDR3nt: TGCGCCAGCAGCCAAGATGGGACAGGGGATTATGGCTACACCTTC
v_gene: TRBV11-1; abundance: .; j_gene: TRBJ2-1; d_gene: TRBD2; CDR3aa: CASRSGTRINEQFF; CDR3nt: TGTGCCAGCAGGTCCGGGACTAGAATCAATGAGCAGTTCTTC
v_gene: TRBV2; abundance: .; j_gene: TRBJ2-5; d_gene: TRBD1; CDR3aa: CASSGTGGETQYF; CDR3nt: TGTGCCAGCAGCGGGACAGGGGGAGAGACCCAGTACTTC